A single sample gave rise to the 27 T cell receptor beta chains below, sequenced in a study of cytomegalovirus exposure and HLA in healthy donors. PCR used 60 Vbeta primers and 13 Jbeta primers. Libraries were prepared by immunoSEQ multiplex PCR; TCRdb keeps only in-frame clonotypes and omits some of them. The top ten clones hold 4.8% of a sample with over 85,000 clones, about 69% of them seen once. Sequences were obtained from PBMCs. The receptors stem from a human donor in good health.

The rearrangement joins TRBV5-6 to TRBJ1-3; D is ambiguous. CDR1 is SGHDT and CDR2 is YYEEEE in the germline V gene. Trimming removed 1 base from V and 0 bases from J, with 14 bases in between. This CDR3 contains 17 residues. The DNA for the CDR3 is TGTGCCAGCAGCTTGTTGCGCACCCGGAGCTCTGGAAACACCATATATTTT. This codes for CASSLLRTRSSGNTIYF. Based on the CDR3 plus reference TRBV5-6 and TRBJ1-3, the full variable domain is DAGVTQSPTHLIKTRGQQVTLRCSPKSGHDTVSWYQQALGQGPQFIFQYYEEEERQRGNFPDRFSGHQFPNYSSELNVNALLLGDSALYLCASSLLRTRSSGNTIYFGEGSWLTVV.

This rearrangement joins TRBV7-2 to TRBJ2-5; no clear D gene. There are 13 residues in the CDR3. Germline V gene data show CDR1 as SGHTA and CDR2 as FQGNSA. V lost 5 bases and J 4 bases, leaving 11 bases between the germline ends. The CDR3 loop is CASSQPGPETQYF. CDR3 nucleotide sequence: TGTGCCAGCAGCCAACCAGGCCCAGAGACCCAGTACTTC.

The chain is built from TRBV29-1 and TRBJ2-1; TRBD1 might be the D (6 bases). Per the germline V gene, CDR1 is SQVTM and CDR2 is ANQGSEA. V was pared by 3 bases and J by 9 bases, with 9 bases between. The CDR3 consists of 11 residues. CDR3 nucleotide sequence: TGCAGCGTTGAGAGGGGGAGTGAGCAGTTCTTC. This translates into CSVERGSEQFF.

The V gene is TRBV6-5, the J gene TRBJ2-7; TRBD2 agrees at 8 bases. The junction had 8 bases not matched to a gene; V was cut back by 0 bases and J by 4 bases. The CDR3 contains 16 residues. The germline V gene has CDR1 MNHEY and CDR2 SVGAGI. CDR3 sequence reads: CASSYSAATSAYEQYF. The CDR3, as DNA: TGTGCCAGCAGTTACTCAGCCGCGACTAGCGCGTACGAGCAGTACTTC.

The genes are TRBV30 and TRBJ1-5; no definite D call. Germline CDR1 reads GTSNPN; CDR2 reads SVGIG (reference sequence). Trimming removed 4 bases at V and 8 bases at J, with 12 bases between. The CDR3 is 12 residues long. DNA for the CDR3: TGTGCCTGGAACGCGGCAGAGGAGCCCCAGCATTTT. Translated: CAWNAAEEPQHF.

J is TRBJ2-3 and V is TRBV10-3, with D maybe TRBD1 (6 bases). V dropped 2 bases and J dropped 4 bases, with 10 bases sitting between them. This CDR3 is 14 amino acids long. Germline lookup yields CDR1 ENHRY and CDR2 SYGVKD. The CDR3 sequence: CAISEGQGSDTQYF. CDR3 DNA sequence: TGTGCCATCAGTGAGGGGCAGGGGTCAGATACGCAGTATTTT.

This clone showed up just a few times. This chain uses TRBV6-1 with TRBJ2-7, with a tentative D call TRBD2 (6 bases). Deletions cut 7 bases from V and 2 bases from J, with 15 bases between. Germline V gene sequence: CDR1 MNHNS, CDR2 SASEGT. This CDR3 is built from 14 residues. The CDR3 sequence is CASKLTSTAYEQYF. CDR3 in DNA: TGTGCCAGCAAGCTCACTAGCACTGCCTACGAGCAGTACTTC.

The CDR3 nucleotides read TGTGCCAGCAGCTTATCAGGGGGCATGGAGACCCAGTACTTC. Protein: CASSLSGGMETQYF. This rearrangement joins TRBV7-9 to TRBJ2-5; TRBD1 agrees at 8 bases. This CDR3 spans 14 amino acids. Unmatched junction bases numbered 4, after V lost 2 bases and J lost 5 bases. Germline CDR1 is SEHNR and CDR2 is FQNEAQ (reference sequence).

V is TRBV29-1 and J is TRBJ2-5; weak D call: TRBD1 (5 bases). The end of the DNA is better explained by TRBJ2-7, so the J call may be wrong. The CDR3 contains 11 residues. Per the germline V gene, CDR1 is SQVTM and CDR2 is ANQGSEA. The CDR3 region has the DNA TGCAGCGTTGGGTGGGGCGACGAGCAGTACTTC. Amino acid sequence: CSVGWGDEQYF.

The chain links TRBV7-9 to TRBJ2-2, with no clear D. Germline V gene data show CDR1 as SEHNR and CDR2 as FQNEAQ (reference sequence). Between the trimmed V and J ends, which lost 1 base and 1 base, there was a span of 4 bases. CDR3 length: 14 residues. CDR3 DNA: TGTGCCAGCAGCTTAGTCGGGAACACCGGGGAGCTGTTTTTT. It is translated as CASSLVGNTGELFF.

The CDR3 reads CSVTVSGANVLTF. The CDR3 DNA sequence: TGCAGCGTTACAGTGTCTGGGGCCAACGTCCTGACTTTC. The V and J genes are TRBV29-1 and TRBJ2-6; D gene ambiguous. The length of the CDR3 is 13 residues. Trimming removed 5 bases from V and 1 base from J, with 6 bases in between. CDR1 is SQVTM and CDR2 is ANQGSEA in the germline V gene.

This clone occurred a few times. The rearrangement links TRBV29-1 to TRBJ2-2, with 8 bases lining up with TRBD1. V gave up 6 bases and J gave up 7 bases; unmatched junction bases: 1. The germline V gene has CDR1 SQVTM and CDR2 ANQGSEA. This CDR3 spans 11 amino acids. CDR3 sequence (DNA): TGCAGCGTAGACAGGGGCGGGGAGCTGTTTTTT. This sequence encodes CSVDRGGELFF.

The sample holds one count of this clone. CDR3 protein: CASSPRSFKGNYGYTF. In nucleotides, the CDR3 is TGTGCCAGCAGCCCGAGGAGCTTCAAGGGGAACTATGGCTACACCTTC. V gene TRBV11-2 combines with J gene TRBJ1-2, with D perhaps TRBD1 (5 bases). The CDR3 has 16 amino acids. CDR1 and CDR2 from the germline V gene are SGHAT and FQNNGV. Trimming removed 5 bases at V and 2 bases at J, with 18 bases between.

With respect to this clone: One junction end disagrees with the germline gene, perhaps due to a read error. The rearrangement joins TRBV2 to TRBJ2-7, with D possibly matching TRBD1 (6 bases). This CDR3 contains 12 residues. Germline V gives CDR1 SNHLY, CDR2 FYNNEI. CDR3 in DNA: TGTGCCGGCAGGGGAGAGAGGGACGAGCAGTACTTC. Amino acids: CAGRGERDEQYF.

The chain is built from TRBV4-1 and TRBJ1-6; no clear D gene. Germline CDR1 MGHRA, CDR2 YSYEKL. This CDR3 comprises 14 residues. V was pared by 4 bases and J by 9 bases, with 13 bases between. As DNA, the CDR3 is TGCGCCAGCAGCCCGGAAAGGAGCGGTTCACCCCTCCACTTT. Amino acids: CASSPERSGSPLHF.

This chain links TRBV18 with TRBJ2-1; 10 bases fit TRBD2. From germline, CDR1 is KGHSH and CDR2 LQKENI. The CDR3 length is 15 residues. Losses at the gene ends were 3 bases for V and 3 bases for J; bases not matched to a gene: 2. For the CDR3, the DNA is TGTGCCAGCTCACCCGCTAGCGGGGGCTACAATGAGCAGTTCTTC. Its protein is CASSPASGGYNEQFF.

The chain links TRBV6-6 to TRBJ1-4; 7 bases fit TRBD1. The V segment lost 6 bases and the J segment 8 bases; nucleotides outside the gene matches: 3. The germline V gene has CDR1 MNHNY and CDR2 SVGAGI (reference sequence). The CDR3 length is 12 residues. CDR3 amino acids: CASSLRGEKLFF. DNA for the CDR3: TGTGCCAGCAGCCTCAGGGGGGAAAAACTGTTTTTT.

V and J are TRBV4-1 and TRBJ2-1; 7 bases align to TRBD2. V shed 9 bases, J shed 4 bases, and the junction held 12 bases outside the gene matches. This CDR3 is built from 15 residues. The V gene's germline CDR1 is MGHRA and CDR2 YSYEKL. CDR3 nucleotides: TGCGCCAGTAAGCGGGACTCGACTCCATACAATGAGCAGTTCTTC. Its translation is CASKRDSTPYNEQFF.

The CDR3 DNA sequence: TGTGCCAGCAGCTCGTCAGGTACAACCGGGGAGCTGTTTTTT. Translated: CASSSSGTTGELFF. V is TRBV7-9 and J is TRBJ2-2; no clear D. Per germline, CDR1 SEHNR and CDR2 FQNEAQ (reference sequence). V lost 4 bases and J 5 bases, leaving 11 bases between the germline ends. This CDR3 is 14 amino acids long.

This clone was recorded a few times. This sequence joins TRBV4-1 and TRBJ2-7, with 10 nucleotides matching TRBD2. The CDR3 is 15 residues long. V trimming: 1 base; J trimming: 6 bases; junction bases outside the gene matches: 6. Germline-derived CDR1 and CDR2 are MGHRA and YSYEKL. CDR3 residues: CASSQVAGGLSEQYF. CDR3 DNA sequence: TGCGCCAGCAGCCAAGTAGCGGGAGGACTTAGCGAGCAGTACTTC.

This chain uses TRBV4-2 with TRBJ2-7; a weak D match, TRBD2 (6 bases). Germline loops: CDR1 LGHNA, CDR2 YNFKEQ. The CDR3 is 16 residues long. The ends were cut back, 0 bases at V and 5 bases at J, with 17 bases in the middle. The CDR3 nucleotides are TGTGCCAGCAGCCAAGATCCCGGGACTGTGCATGACGAGCAGTACTTC. Translated, it gives CASSQDPGTVHDEQYF.

Concerning this clone: The junction departs from germline at one end; a sequencing error may be responsible. The V gene is TRBV2, the J gene TRBJ2-2; the D is unclear. CDR1 is SNHLY and CDR2 is FYNNEI in the germline V gene. The CDR3 is 13 amino acids. CDR3 sequence: CAGSPLSTGELFF. CDR3 nucleotides: TGTGCCGGCAGCCCCCTTTCTACCGGGGAGCTGTTTTTT.

The rearrangement links TRBV7-6 to TRBJ1-2; D might be TRBD1 (5 bases). The germline V gene encodes CDR1 SGHVS and CDR2 FNYEAQ. With 5 bases removed from V and 3 bases from J, the gap between germline ends came to 16 bases. CDR3 length equals 15 residues. The CDR3 spells CASSNRRGEDYGYTF. CDR3 nucleotide sequence: TGTGCCAGCAGCAACCGGCGGGGGGAGGACTATGGCTACACCTTC.

The genes are TRBV7-2 and TRBJ2-7, with 9 positions matching TRBD1. CDR1 SGHTA and CDR2 FQGNSA come from the germline V gene. V lost 4 bases, J lost 6 bases, and 1 base stayed unmatched. The CDR3 contains 12 residues. The DNA of the CDR3 is TGTGCCAGCAGCTCGGACAGGGGCGAGCAGTACTTC. Its translation is CASSSDRGEQYF.

V usage is TRBV30 and J usage is TRBJ1-3; 11 bases match TRBD1. This CDR3 contains 14 residues. Germline V gives CDR1 GTSNPN, CDR2 SVGIG (reference sequence). Unmatched junction bases numbered 0, after V lost 5 bases and J lost 0 bases. The CDR3 loop is CAWGQGASGNTIYF. The CDR3 DNA is TGTGCCTGGGGACAGGGGGCCTCTGGAAACACCATATATTTT.

This chain connects TRBV13 to TRBJ2-2; 9 nucleotides agree with TRBD1. V gave up 4 bases and J gave up 5 bases; unmatched junction bases: 5. Germline loops: CDR1 PRHDT, CDR2 FYEKMQ (reference sequence). The CDR3 runs to 15 residues. This CDR3 reads CASSSTGGVTGELFF. The CDR3 DNA reads as TGTGCCAGCAGCTCGACAGGGGGGGTAACCGGGGAGCTGTTTTTT.

The chain recombines TRBV25-1 with TRBJ2-1; TRBD2 might be the D (7 bases). The germline gives CDR1 MGHDK, CDR2 SYGVNS. CDR3 length: 14 amino acids. The germline V and J ends were trimmed by 4 bases and 9 bases, with 16 bases remaining between them. This chain's CDR3 is CASSALAGASEQFF. DNA for the CDR3: TGTGCCAGCAGTGCCTTGGCGGGGGCAAGTGAGCAGTTCTTC. Combining the CDR3 with reference TRBV25-1 and TRBJ2-1 gives the whole variable domain EADIYQTPRYLVIGTGKKITLECSQTMGHDKMYWYQQDPGMELHLIHYSYGVNSTEKGDLSSESTVSRIRTEHFPLTLESARPSHTSQYLCASSALAGASEQFFGPGTRLTVL.